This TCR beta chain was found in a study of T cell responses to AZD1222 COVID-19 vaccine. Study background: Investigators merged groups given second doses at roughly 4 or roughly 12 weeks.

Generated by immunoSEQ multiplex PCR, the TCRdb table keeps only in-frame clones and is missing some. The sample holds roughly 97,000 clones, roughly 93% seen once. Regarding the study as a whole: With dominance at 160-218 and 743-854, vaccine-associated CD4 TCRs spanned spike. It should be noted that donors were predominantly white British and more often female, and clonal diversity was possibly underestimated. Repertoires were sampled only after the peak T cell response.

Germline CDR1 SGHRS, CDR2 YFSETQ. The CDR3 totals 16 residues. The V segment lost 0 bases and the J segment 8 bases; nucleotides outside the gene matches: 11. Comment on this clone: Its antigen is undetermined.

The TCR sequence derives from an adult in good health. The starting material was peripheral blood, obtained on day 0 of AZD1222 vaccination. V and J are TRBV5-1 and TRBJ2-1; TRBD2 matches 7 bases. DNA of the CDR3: TGCGCCAGCAGCTTGGTACTAGCGACCGGGGGTTATGAGCAGTTCTTC. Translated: CASSLVLATGGYEQFF.